This T cell receptor beta chain was profiled in a study of shared clonotypes between healthy human individuals. The study, taken as a whole, reports: Exclusively blood specimens were collected; tissue repertoires likely differ. Clonotype sharing among donors was thought likely to change with sequencing depth.

As to this clone: The antigen is undetermined.

Data came from immunoSEQ multiplex PCR; TCRdb stores just in-frame clones and leaves some out. The sample holds 2 million to 2.5 million clones; about nine tenths are singletons and the top ten take 0.3% to 0.4%. Caucasian adults residing in Nashville, Tennessee made up all the donors. Sequenced: naive CD4+ T cells from PBMCs. The subset: CD45RA+ positively selected. This receptor was identified in a man aged 18 to 30 in good health. Some clones in this sample may be carry-over from other donors' samples.

In nucleotides, the CDR3 is TGTGCCACAAGGGCAGACTACTATGGCTACACCTTC. This codes for CATRADYYGYTF. The V and J genes are TRBV6-1 and TRBJ1-2; D is unresolved. Germline-derived CDR1 and CDR2 are MNHNS and SASEGT. The ends were cut back, 10 bases at V and 3 bases at J, with 12 bases in the middle. The CDR3 runs to 12 residues.